These 18 T cell receptor beta chains came from one sample sequenced in a study of T cell changes during pregnancy in multiple sclerosis. Sequencing used immunoSEQ multiplex PCR; TCRdb keeps in-frame clones, though not all of them. The table includes around 65,000 clones, 80% to 95% detected once. The source was peripheral blood, collected in the second trimester of pregnancy. These receptor sequences come from a female donor in good health, enrolled as a control in a pregnancy study.

The CDR3 DNA is TGTGCCAGTAGTATAGATCCTTTCGGTGGGAGAGGCACTGAAGCTTTCTTT. Encoded protein: CASSIDPFGGRGTEAFF. This chain connects TRBV19 to TRBJ1-1, with D uncertain. V lost 0 bases to trimming and J lost 4 bases, with 18 bases between them. In germline, CDR1 is LNHDA, CDR2 SQIVND (reference sequence). CDR3 length: 17 residues.

This clone was seen a single time. The chain employs TRBV25-1 and TRBJ1-2; TRBD1 matches 7 bases. The V and J ends lost 2 bases and 6 bases, in that order; junction bases with no gene match: 9. Germline-derived CDR1 and CDR2 are MGHDK and SYGVNS. This CDR3 region has 15 residues. The CDR3 DNA reads as TGTGCCAGCAGTGAAACAAAAGGACAGGTCGATGGCTACACCTTC. It codes for CASSETKGQVDGYTF.

V gene TRBV7-9 combines with J gene TRBJ2-7, with D possibly matching TRBD1 (5 bases). Germline V lookup: CDR1 SEHNR, CDR2 FQNEAQ (reference sequence). This CDR3 contains 15 residues. V was clipped by 4 bases and J by 4 bases, with 17 bases between them. The CDR3 DNA reads TGTGCCAGCAGCTCTTTAACAGGCCAGGGTTACGAGCAGTACTTC. Its protein product is CASSSLTGQGYEQYF.

This clone came up once. The chain employs TRBV6-4 and TRBJ2-7; D is possibly TRBD1 (6 bases). V was pared by 5 bases and J by 2 bases, with 13 bases between. Germline V gene data show CDR1 as MRHNA and CDR2 as SNTAGT. This CDR3 region has 14 residues. CDR3 coding DNA: TGTGCCAGCAGTCCTGAACAGGGAACCTACGAGCAGTACTTC. Translation: CASSPEQGTYEQYF.

This chain uses TRBV18 with TRBJ2-7; D possibly corresponds to TRBD1 (6 bases). Germline V gene lookup returns CDR1 KGHSH and CDR2 LQKENI. Trimming took 3 bases from V and 6 from J, leaving 18 bases between them. The CDR3 runs 15 residues. CDR3 DNA: TGTGCCAGCTCACCGGTGGCACAGGGCTTCGTCGAGCAGTACTTC. Translated: CASSPVAQGFVEQYF.

The chain is built from TRBV29-1 and TRBJ2-1, with D possibly being TRBD1 (5 bases). The CDR3 has 13 amino acids. V shed 7 bases and J shed 4 bases, with 14 bases lying between them. CDR1 is SQVTM and CDR2 is ANQGSEA in the germline V gene. CDR3 protein: CSAREPRYNEQFF. CDR3 DNA sequence: TGCAGCGCCAGGGAACCTAGGTACAATGAGCAGTTCTTC.

CDR3 DNA: TGTGCCAGCAGTGGGGGGGGCGCCTTGGATACGCAGTATTTT. It specifies CASSGGGALDTQYF. V is TRBV6-6 and J is TRBJ2-3; TRBD2 might be the D (7 bases). This CDR3 is 14 amino acids long. Between the trimmed V and J ends, which lost 5 bases and 6 bases, there was a span of 15 bases. From germline, CDR1 is MNHNY and CDR2 SVGAGI (reference sequence).

This chain links TRBV9 with TRBJ1-3; D is uncertain. The CDR3 is 14 residues long. CDR1 is SGDLS, CDR2 YYNGEE, per germline. The V and J ends lost 1 base and 4 bases respectively, with 9 bases between them. The CDR3 loop reads CASSVMELGNTIYF. The CDR3 region has the DNA TGTGCCAGCAGCGTAATGGAGCTAGGAAACACCATATATTTT.

The CDR3 coding sequence is TGTGCCAGTAGTGTTGGCTTCCTCTCGAACACTGAAGCTTTCTTT. It codes for CASSVGFLSNTEAFF. The chain is built from TRBV19 and TRBJ1-1; D not certain. CDR1 is LNHDA, CDR2 SQIVND, per germline (reference sequence). V dropped 5 bases and J dropped 1 base, with 14 bases sitting between them. The CDR3 runs 15 residues.

This clone was recorded only once. J is TRBJ1-1 and V is TRBV18; unclear D gene. V was shortened by 3 bases and J by 10 bases, with 12 bases between the two germline ends. Germline assignment: CDR1 KGHSH and CDR2 LQKENI. The length of the CDR3 is 12 residues. CDR3 in amino acids: CASSPQDLGAFF. The DNA of the CDR3 is TGTGCCAGCTCACCTCAGGATTTGGGAGCTTTCTTT.

V is TRBV7-9 and J is TRBJ1-4; D remains unclear. V was pared by 4 bases and J by 7 bases, with 16 bases between. This CDR3 has 15 amino acids. Germline loops: CDR1 SEHNR, CDR2 FQNEAQ (reference sequence). CDR3 nucleotides: TGTGCCAGCAGCTCAGCGGTGTCCCGGGGTGAAAAACTGTTTTTT. Translating gives CASSSAVSRGEKLFF.

V gene TRBV2 combines with J gene TRBJ2-1; 9 bases map to TRBD1. Germline V gene data show CDR1 as SNHLY and CDR2 as FYNNEI. J was trimmed by 6 bases and V by 4 bases; bases with no gene match: 7. The CDR3 sequence is 15 residues long. Written as DNA, the CDR3 is TGTGCCAGCAGTGTTGGCGGGACAGGGTCCAATGAGCAGTTCTTC. Its translation is CASSVGGTGSNEQFF.

V gene TRBV5-1 combines with J gene TRBJ2-5; D might be TRBD2 (6 bases). The CDR3 is 15 residues long. Trimming took off 0 bases at V and 4 bases at J, with 13 bases between the two ends. CDR1 is SGHRS, CDR2 YFSETQ, per germline. CDR3 sequence: CASSLDPGTPETQYF. The CDR3 DNA is TGCGCCAGCAGCTTGGACCCCGGGACTCCAGAGACCCAGTACTTC.

This clone was found once. V usage is TRBV10-2 and J usage is TRBJ1-1, with D possibly being TRBD1 (5 bases). The germline V gene has CDR1 WSHSY and CDR2 SAAADI. Trimming pared 3 bases from V and 4 bases from J, leaving 9 bases between. CDR3 size: 13 residues. The CDR3 region has the DNA TGCGCCAGCAGTGACCAGGGCATCACTGAAGCTTTCTTT. This translates into CASSDQGITEAFF.

The chain has TRBV12-5 and TRBJ2-1; TRBD2 agrees at 15 bases. The germline V gene has CDR1 LGHNT and CDR2 FRNRAP. V shed 11 bases and J 0 bases; nucleotides not matched to a gene: 8. This CDR3 has 17 residues. CDR3 residues: CAGSGTSGGSSYNEQFF. CDR3 DNA sequence: TGTGCTGGATCCGGGACTAGCGGGGGGAGCTCCTACAATGAGCAGTTCTTC.

This clone has only one observation. V is TRBV2 and J is TRBJ1-2, with 7 positions matching TRBD1. Germline loops: CDR1 SNHLY, CDR2 FYNNEI. The CDR3 contains 12 residues. V gave up 6 bases and J gave up 8 bases; unmatched junction bases: 6. The DNA of the CDR3 is TGTGCCAGCAGGCAGGGACAGTTCGGCTACACCTTC. It encodes CASRQGQFGYTF.

This chain uses TRBV7-3 with TRBJ2-1; D unclear. Germline CDR1 and CDR2: SGHTA and FQGTGA. The CDR3 extends over 16 amino acids. V lost 3 bases and J lost 1, with 13 bases in between. Here the CDR3 DNA reads TGTGCCAGCAGCTTCGACCCCCCCGGGTCCTACAATGAGCAGTTCTTC. It codes for CASSFDPPGSYNEQFF.

This rearrangement joins TRBV28 to TRBJ2-7, with a weak D call TRBD2 (7 bases). In germline, CDR1 is MDHEN, CDR2 SYDVKM. This CDR3 spans 16 amino acids. The V and J ends lost 6 bases and 7 bases respectively, with 25 bases between them. The CDR3 is CASSTFGAGASGEQYF. CDR3 sequence (DNA): TGTGCCAGCAGCACCTTCGGTGCGGGGGCCTCTGGGGAGCAGTACTTC.